The 28 T cell receptor beta chains presented below share a single source sample, sequenced in a study of blood T cell repertoires in COVID-19. Some clones are missing from TCRdb's copy, which holds only in-frame ones; the method was immunoSEQ multiplex PCR. Among under 300,000 clones listed, around 86% were seen once. The sample comprised peripheral blood. Receptor source: a man aged 50-59 years with acute or convalescent COVID-19.

The genes are TRBV30 and TRBJ2-7; TRBD2 matches 7 bases. The CDR3 is 15 amino acids. V was clipped by 3 bases and J by 4 bases; unmatched bases: 12. The germline CDR1 and CDR2 sequences are GTSNPN and SVGIG (reference sequence). CDR3 in amino acids: CAWSLRGGGYYEQYF. CDR3 coding DNA: TGTGCCTGGAGCCTCCGGGGCGGGGGTTATTACGAGCAGTACTTC. The full variable domain, in which reference TRBV30 and TRBJ2-7 provide the parts outside the CDR3, is SQTIHQWPATLVQPVGSPLSLECTVEGTSNPNLYWYRQAAGRGLQLLFYSVGIGQISSEVPQNLSASRPQDRQFILSSKKLLLSDSGFYLCAWSLRGGGYYEQYFGPGTRLTVT.

The chain couples TRBV2 to TRBJ2-3, with 9 positions matching TRBD2. This CDR3 comprises 15 residues. Germline CDR1 SNHLY, CDR2 FYNNEI. V shed 7 bases and J 3 bases; nucleotides not matched to a gene: 8. This CDR3 is CASILTSGGTDTQYF. The CDR3 nucleotides are TGTGCCAGCATATTGACTAGCGGAGGGACAGATACGCAGTATTTT.

The chain employs TRBV5-1 and TRBJ2-1; 8 bases line up with TRBD2. Unmatched junction bases numbered 10, after V lost 4 bases and J lost 4 bases. There are 16 residues in the CDR3. Germline lookup yields CDR1 SGHRS and CDR2 YFSETQ. CDR3 residues: CASSPGGSGDYNEQFF. Here the CDR3 DNA reads TGCGCCAGCAGCCCCGGCGGTAGCGGGGATTACAATGAGCAGTTCTTC.

The chain recombines TRBV7-9 with TRBJ2-3, with D possibly matching TRBD1 (5 bases). With 6 bases removed from V and 2 bases from J, the gap between germline ends came to 18 bases. There are 16 residues in the CDR3. Germline CDR1 and CDR2: SEHNR and FQNEAQ (reference sequence). CDR3 in amino acids: CASSQPPDRFTDTQYF. As DNA, the CDR3 is TGTGCCAGCAGTCAACCTCCCGACAGATTCACAGATACGCAGTATTTT.

This clone was seen a single time. The gene calls are TRBV7-3 and TRBJ2-7; D might be TRBD1 (6 bases). Trimming removed 5 bases from V and 6 bases from J, with 14 bases in between. The CDR3 is made up of 13 amino acids. The germline V gene encodes CDR1 SGHTA and CDR2 FQGTGA. The CDR3 protein is CASSPNRAGEQYF. The CDR3 nucleotides are TGTGCCAGCAGCCCGAACAGGGCAGGCGAGCAGTACTTC.

The genes are TRBV5-1 and TRBJ1-1; TRBD1 matches at 7 bases. The CDR3 runs 16 residues. Germline trimming cut 0 bases from V and 0 bases from J; bases unmatched to any gene: 5. Germline V gene sequence: CDR1 SGHRS, CDR2 YFSETQ. CDR3 DNA sequence: TGCGCCAGCAGCTTGGAGGGCAGGGGGTTGAACACTGAAGCTTTCTTT. Translating gives CASSLEGRGLNTEAFF.

This chain connects TRBV5-1 to TRBJ2-7; the D is unclear. The CDR3 loop spans 14 amino acids. Germline lookup yields CDR1 SGHRS and CDR2 YFSETQ. V lost 0 bases and J lost 3, with 10 bases in between. The CDR3 here is CASSLAPADYEQYF. In DNA form, the CDR3 reads TGCGCCAGCAGCTTGGCCCCGGCGGACTACGAGCAGTACTTC.

The chain uses TRBV29-1 and TRBJ1-2; D not certain. Between the trimmed V and J ends, which lost 2 bases and 4 bases, there was a span of 17 bases. The CDR3 is 15 amino acids. CDR1 is SQVTM and CDR2 is ANQGSEA in the germline V gene. The CDR3 protein is CSVETLTVGPYGYTF. The CDR3 nucleotides read TGCAGCGTTGAAACCCTTACAGTTGGCCCCTATGGCTACACCTTC.

The chain employs TRBV2 and TRBJ1-2; D is unclear. CDR1 is SNHLY, CDR2 FYNNEI, per germline. The CDR3 is 14 amino acids. Trimming took off 0 bases at V and 2 bases at J, with 7 bases between the two ends. The DNA of the CDR3 is TGTGCCAGCAGTGAAGCGCTTCGGAACTATGGCTACACCTTC. Protein: CASSEALRNYGYTF.

This chain joins TRBV3-1 (or the pseudogene TRBV3-2) and TRBJ1-1, with D uncertain. Germline V gene lookup returns CDR1 LGHDT and CDR2 YNNKEL (reference sequence). The CDR3 loop spans 13 amino acids. V was cut by 1 base and J by 8 bases, with 11 bases left in between. CDR3 coding DNA: TGTGCCAGCAGCCAAGTTGGGCTTGGGGAAGCTTTCTTT. Encoded protein: CASSQVGLGEAFF.

The chain uses TRBV15 and TRBJ2-7, with 7 nucleotides matching TRBD1. V gave up 0 bases and J gave up 4 bases; unmatched junction bases: 9. Germline V gene data show CDR1 as LNHNV and CDR2 as YYDKDF (reference sequence). CDR3 length: 16 amino acids. The CDR3 reads CATSRDSGTDLYEQYF. The CDR3 bases are TGTGCCACCAGCAGAGACTCCGGGACAGACCTGTACGAGCAGTACTTC.

The V call is TRBV6-6, the J call TRBJ1-5, with 8 bases lining up with TRBD1. From germline, CDR1 is MNHNY and CDR2 SVGAGI (reference sequence). After removal of 2 bases from V and 7 bases from J, the junction contained 4 bases not matched to a gene. CDR3 length: 14 residues. This chain's CDR3 is CASSYPAGGQPQHF. In DNA form, the CDR3 reads TGTGCCAGCAGTTACCCGGCAGGGGGCCAGCCCCAGCATTTT.

V is TRBV3-1 (or the pseudogene TRBV3-2) and J is TRBJ1-1, with D perhaps matching TRBD1 (5 bases). This CDR3 contains 13 residues. In germline, CDR1 is LGHDT, CDR2 YNNKEL (reference sequence). Deletions cut 3 bases from V and 5 bases from J, with 10 bases between. DNA of the CDR3: TGTGCCAGCAGCCATTCTGGGGCTACTGAAGCTTTCTTT. Translated, it gives CASSHSGATEAFF.

This chain links TRBV3-1 (or the pseudogene TRBV3-2) with TRBJ1-5; D is uncertain. The germline CDR1 and CDR2 sequences are LGHDT and YNNKEL (reference sequence). This CDR3 contains 15 residues. V was clipped by 0 bases and J by 4 bases, with 10 bases between them. The CDR3 here is CASSQDMQDNQPQHF. The CDR3 bases are TGTGCCAGCAGCCAAGACATGCAGGATAATCAGCCCCAGCATTTT.

The chain employs TRBV7-3 and TRBJ2-5, with a tentative D call TRBD2 (6 bases). The CDR3 totals 13 residues. CDR1 is SGHTA, CDR2 FQGTGA, per germline. Trimming shortened V by 2 bases and J by 4 bases, and 8 bases separated the two germline ends. CDR3 amino acids: CASSLGGGETQYF. CDR3 coding DNA: TGTGCCAGCAGCTTAGGGGGAGGAGAGACCCAGTACTTC.

The genes are TRBV7-9 and TRBJ1-6; D possibly corresponds to TRBD1 (6 bases). The CDR3 runs 15 residues. Germline V CDR1 and CDR2: SEHNR, FQNEAQ (reference sequence). V lost 5 bases, J lost 3 bases, and 11 bases lay in between. Written as DNA, the CDR3 is TGTGCCAGCAGCACCCGGGACAACTATAATTCACCCCTCCACTTT. Amino acid sequence: CASSTRDNYNSPLHF.

The chain links TRBV4-1 to TRBJ2-1; TRBD2 might be the D (7 bases). This CDR3 comprises 17 residues. V dropped 4 bases and J dropped 4 bases, with 20 bases sitting between them. Germline loops: CDR1 MGHRA, CDR2 YSYEKL. CDR3 residues: CASSLTARGATYNEQFF. The CDR3 DNA is TGCGCCAGCAGCCTCACCGCTCGGGGGGCGACATACAATGAGCAGTTCTTC.

The chain carries TRBV27 and TRBJ2-5, with D possibly being TRBD1 (5 bases). The CDR3 spans 14 residues. The V end was cut by 4 bases, the J end by 5 bases, with 14 bases between. Germline V gene lookup returns CDR1 MNHEY and CDR2 SMNVEV (reference sequence). CDR3 residues: CASSYTGNGETQYF. The CDR3 coding sequence is TGTGCCAGCAGTTACACAGGAAACGGGGAGACCCAGTACTTC.

The gene calls are TRBV11-1 and TRBJ2-1; D is unresolved. Germline CDR1 is SGHAT and CDR2 is FQDESV (reference sequence). V shed 5 bases and J shed 5 bases, with 16 bases lying between them. This CDR3 contains 15 residues. CDR3: CASSPQRFINNEQFF. CDR3 in DNA: TGTGCCAGCAGCCCCCAGAGGTTCATAAACAATGAGCAGTTCTTC.

V is TRBV11-2 and J is TRBJ1-1; D uncertain. Germline V lookup: CDR1 SGHAT, CDR2 FQNNGV. There are 14 residues in the CDR3. V was shortened by 0 bases and J by 1 base, with 6 bases between the two germline ends. CDR3 sequence (DNA): TGTGCCAGCAGCTTAGATATTCCGAACACTGAAGCTTTCTTT. It is translated as CASSLDIPNTEAFF. The full variable domain, rest sourced from reference TRBV11-2 and TRBJ1-1, is EAGVAQSPRYKIIEKRQSVAFWCNPISGHATLYWYQQILGQGPKLLIQFQNNGVVDDSQLPKDRFSAERLKGVDSTLKIQPAKLEDSAVYLCASSLDIPNTEAFFGQGTRLTVV.

The chain employs TRBV19 and TRBJ1-6, with a weak D call TRBD1 (6 bases). V was cut by 2 bases and J by 9 bases, with 17 bases left in between. CDR3 size: 16 residues. Germline CDR1 reads LNHDA; CDR2 reads SQIVND (reference sequence). In DNA form, the CDR3 reads TGTGCCAGTAGTATATTCCCCAGGGGAGGGGTTTCACCCCTCCACTTT. It translates to CASSIFPRGGVSPLHF.

This chain joins TRBV9 and TRBJ2-1, with a tentative D call TRBD2 (5 bases). With 0 bases removed from V and 8 bases from J, the gap between germline ends came to 15 bases. The germline CDR1 and CDR2 sequences are SGDLS and YYNGEE. The CDR3 runs 15 residues. The CDR3 DNA reads TGTGCCAGCAGCGTAGGGACTTCCCTCGCCGATGAGCAGTTCTTC. Its translation: CASSVGTSLADEQFF. Looking up the rest from reference TRBV9 and TRBJ2-1 gives the full variable domain: DSGVTQTPKHLITATGQRVTLRCSPRSGDLSVYWYQQSLDQGLQFLIQYYNGEERAKGNILERFSAQQFPDLHSELNLSSLELGDSALYFCASSVGTSLADEQFFGPGTRLTVL.

This chain joins TRBV30 and TRBJ2-5; maybe TRBD1 (5 bases). Trimming stripped 3 bases from V and 2 bases from J, with 7 bases between. This CDR3 is 12 amino acids long. Germline V CDR1 and CDR2: GTSNPN, SVGIG (reference sequence). In nucleotides, the CDR3 is TGTGCCTGGAGACAGGCACAAGAGACCCAGTACTTC. Amino acids: CAWRQAQETQYF.

The gene calls are TRBV29-1 and TRBJ1-5, with D possibly being TRBD1 (5 bases). CDR1 SQVTM and CDR2 ANQGSEA come from the germline V gene. CDR3 length: 14 residues. V dropped 0 bases and J dropped 5 bases, with 11 bases sitting between them. CDR3 region: CSVEESGGDQPQHF. The CDR3 nucleotides read TGCAGCGTTGAAGAATCCGGGGGTGATCAGCCCCAGCATTTT.

The genes are TRBV7-8 and TRBJ2-5, with 8 bases that match TRBD2. With V trimmed by 4 bases and J by 5 bases, 9 bases remained unmatched. There are 15 residues in the CDR3. Germline lookup yields CDR1 SGHVS and CDR2 FQNEAQ. CDR3 coding DNA: TGTGCCAGCAGCTGGGGGCGGGGGGAGAGGGAGACCCAGTACTTC. Its translation: CASSWGRGERETQYF.

The chain recombines TRBV5-1 with TRBJ2-1, with D unclear. The CDR3 is 14 residues long. Trimming took 4 bases from V and 0 from J, leaving 8 bases between them. The germline CDR1 and CDR2 sequences are SGHRS and YFSETQ. CDR3 bases: TGCGCCAGCAGCGCACAGAGCTCCTACAATGAGCAGTTCTTC. The encoded protein is CASSAQSSYNEQFF.

The genes are TRBV6-5 and TRBJ2-7, with 9 nucleotides matching TRBD1. Germline CDR1 reads MNHEY; CDR2 reads SVGAGI. V shed 6 bases and J 5 bases; nucleotides not matched to a gene: 11. This CDR3 spans 15 amino acids. The CDR3 nucleotides are TGTGCCAGCAGGACCGGGACAGGGAGTTCCGACGAGCAGTACTTC. Translation: CASRTGTGSSDEQYF.

V and J are TRBV7-3 and TRBJ2-2, with 13 bases lining up with TRBD2. J was trimmed by 8 bases and V by 4 bases; bases with no gene match: 4. The CDR3 runs to 15 residues. Germline loops: CDR1 SGHTA, CDR2 FQGTGA. The CDR3 region is CASSSGLAGAGELFF. The DNA of the CDR3 is TGTGCCAGCAGCTCAGGACTAGCGGGGGCAGGGGAGCTGTTTTTT. The whole variable domain, filled in from reference TRBV7-3 and TRBJ2-2, reads GAGVSQTPSNKVTEKGKYVELRCDPISGHTALYWYRQSLGQGPEFLIYFQGTGAADDSGLPNDRFFAVRPEGSVSTLKIQRTERGDSAVYLCASSSGLAGAGELFFGEGSRLTVL.